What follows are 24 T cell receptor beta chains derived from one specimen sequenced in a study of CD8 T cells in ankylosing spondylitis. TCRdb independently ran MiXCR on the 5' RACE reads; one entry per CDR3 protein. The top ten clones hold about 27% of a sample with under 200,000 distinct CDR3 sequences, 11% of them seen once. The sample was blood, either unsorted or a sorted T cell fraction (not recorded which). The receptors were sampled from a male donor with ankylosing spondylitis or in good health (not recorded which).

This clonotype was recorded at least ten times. CDR3 sequence: CASSVDTQETQYF. The CDR3 DNA sequence: TGTGCCAGCAGCGTAGACACCCAAGAGACCCAGTACTTC. The chain combines TRBV9 with TRBJ2-5; D remains unclear. Per the germline V gene, CDR1 is SGDLS and CDR2 is YYNGEE. This CDR3 is 13 amino acids long. The germline V and J ends were trimmed by 0 bases and 1 base, with 4 bases remaining between them. Filled out from reference TRBV9 and TRBJ2-5, the complete variable domain reads DSGVTQTPKHLITATGQRVTLRCSPRSGDLSVYWYQQSLDQGLQFLIQYYNGEERAKGNILERFSAQQFPDLHSELNLSSLELGDSALYFCASSVDTQETQYFGPGTRLLVL.

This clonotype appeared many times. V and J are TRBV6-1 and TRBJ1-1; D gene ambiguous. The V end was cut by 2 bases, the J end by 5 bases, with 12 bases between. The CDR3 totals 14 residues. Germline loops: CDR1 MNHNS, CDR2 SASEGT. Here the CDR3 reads CASSEPNFGTEAFF. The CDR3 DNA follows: TGTGCCAGCAGTGAACCGAACTTTGGGACTGAAGCTTTCTTT.

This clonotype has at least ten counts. This CDR3 reads CASSLAQGLAKNIQYF. In DNA form, the CDR3 reads TGTGCCAGCAGTTTAGCGCAGGGGTTAGCCAAAAACATTCAGTACTTC. V is TRBV27 and J is TRBJ2-4, with a weak D call TRBD1 (6 bases). Germline CDR1 reads MNHEY; CDR2 reads SMNVEV (reference sequence). This CDR3 spans 16 amino acids. With 2 bases removed from V and 0 bases from J, the gap between germline ends came to 11 bases.

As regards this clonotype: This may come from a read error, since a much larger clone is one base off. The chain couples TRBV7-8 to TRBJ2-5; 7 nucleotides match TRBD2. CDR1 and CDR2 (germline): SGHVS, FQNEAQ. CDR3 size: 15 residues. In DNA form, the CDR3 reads TGTGCCAGCAGCTTAAGCGGGACTTCGCAAGAGGCCCAGTACTTC. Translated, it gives CASSLSGTSQEAQYF.

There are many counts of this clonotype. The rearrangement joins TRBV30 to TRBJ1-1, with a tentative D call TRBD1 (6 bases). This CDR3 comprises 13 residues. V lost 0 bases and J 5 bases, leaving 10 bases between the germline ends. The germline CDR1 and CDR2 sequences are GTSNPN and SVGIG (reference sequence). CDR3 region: CAWSVRRGTEAFF. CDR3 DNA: TGTGCCTGGAGTGTACGAAGGGGGACTGAAGCTTTCTTT.

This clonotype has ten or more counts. Here the CDR3 reads CASSLGRETLVTQYF. CDR3 sequence (DNA): TGTGCCAGCAGTTTAGGTAGAGAGACTCTAGTGACCCAGTACTTC. The rearrangement joins TRBV12-3 or TRBV12-4 to TRBJ2-5; D is undetermined. V was shortened by 1 base and J by 7 bases, with 16 bases between the two germline ends. CDR3 size: 15 residues.

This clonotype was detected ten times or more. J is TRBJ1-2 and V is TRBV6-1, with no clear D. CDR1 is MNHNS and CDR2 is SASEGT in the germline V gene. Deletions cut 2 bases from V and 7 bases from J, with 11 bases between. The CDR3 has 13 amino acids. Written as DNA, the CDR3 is TGTGCCAGCAGTGAACGAAAAAATGGTGGCTACACCTTC. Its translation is CASSERKNGGYTF.

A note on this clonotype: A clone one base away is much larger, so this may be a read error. CDR3: CNVRTGNTEAFF. CDR3 DNA sequence: TGCAACGTCCGGACGGGGAACACTGAAGCTTTCTTT. The V and J genes are TRBV29-1 and TRBJ1-1; D gene uncertain. From germline, CDR1 is SQVTM and CDR2 ANQGSEA. This CDR3 is 12 amino acids long.

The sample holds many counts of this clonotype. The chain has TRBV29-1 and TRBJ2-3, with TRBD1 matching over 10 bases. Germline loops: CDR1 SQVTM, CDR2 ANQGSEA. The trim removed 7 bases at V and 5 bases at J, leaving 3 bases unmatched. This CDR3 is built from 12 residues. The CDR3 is CSADRGQDTQYF. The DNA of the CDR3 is TGCAGCGCCGACAGGGGGCAAGATACGCAGTATTTT.

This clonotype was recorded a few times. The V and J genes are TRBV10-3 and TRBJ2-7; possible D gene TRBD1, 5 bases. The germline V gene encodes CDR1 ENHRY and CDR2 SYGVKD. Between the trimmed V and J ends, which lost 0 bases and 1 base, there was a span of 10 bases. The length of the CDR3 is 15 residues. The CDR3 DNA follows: TGTGCCATCAGTGAGTCGTCCAGGGAATCCTACGAGCAGTACTTC. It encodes CAISESSRESYEQYF.

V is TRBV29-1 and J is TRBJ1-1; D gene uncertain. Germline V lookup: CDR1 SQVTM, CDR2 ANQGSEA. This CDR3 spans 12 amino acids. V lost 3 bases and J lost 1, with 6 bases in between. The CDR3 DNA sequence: TGCAGCGTTGACTTTCAGAACACTGAAGCTTTCTTT. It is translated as CSVDFQNTEAFF.

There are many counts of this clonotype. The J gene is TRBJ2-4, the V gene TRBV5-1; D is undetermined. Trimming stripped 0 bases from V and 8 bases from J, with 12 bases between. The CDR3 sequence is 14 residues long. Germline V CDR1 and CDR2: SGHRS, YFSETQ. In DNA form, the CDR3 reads TGCGCCAGCAGCTTGGATCTGGGTGGGGACATTCAGTACTTC. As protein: CASSLDLGGDIQYF.

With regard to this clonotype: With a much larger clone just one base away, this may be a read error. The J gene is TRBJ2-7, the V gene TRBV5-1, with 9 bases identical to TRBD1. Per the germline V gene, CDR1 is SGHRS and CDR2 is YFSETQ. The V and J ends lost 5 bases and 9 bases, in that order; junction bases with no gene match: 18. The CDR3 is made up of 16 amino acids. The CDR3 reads CASSQGTGMQGGAQYF. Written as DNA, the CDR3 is TGCGCCAGCAGTCAAGGGACAGGGATGCAGGGTGGCGCGCAGTACTTC.

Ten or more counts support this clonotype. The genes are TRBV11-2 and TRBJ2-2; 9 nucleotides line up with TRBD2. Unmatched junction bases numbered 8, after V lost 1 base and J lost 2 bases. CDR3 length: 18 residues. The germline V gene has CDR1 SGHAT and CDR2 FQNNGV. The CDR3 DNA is TGTGCCAGCAGCTTAGGAGTCGGCGGGGGGGCCAACACCGGGGAGCTGTTTTTT. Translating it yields CASSLGVGGGANTGELFF. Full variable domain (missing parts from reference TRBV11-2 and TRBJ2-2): EAGVAQSPRYKIIEKRQSVAFWCNPISGHATLYWYQQILGQGPKLLIQFQNNGVVDDSQLPKDRFSAERLKGVDSTLKIQPAKLEDSAVYLCASSLGVGGGANTGELFFGEGSRLTVL.

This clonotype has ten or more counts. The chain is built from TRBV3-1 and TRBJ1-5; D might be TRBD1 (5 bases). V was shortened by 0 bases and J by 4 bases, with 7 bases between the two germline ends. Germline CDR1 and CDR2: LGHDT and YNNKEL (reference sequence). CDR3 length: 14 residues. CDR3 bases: TGTGCCAGCAGCCAAGAATGGGGGAATCAGCCCCAGCATTTT. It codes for CASSQEWGNQPQHF.

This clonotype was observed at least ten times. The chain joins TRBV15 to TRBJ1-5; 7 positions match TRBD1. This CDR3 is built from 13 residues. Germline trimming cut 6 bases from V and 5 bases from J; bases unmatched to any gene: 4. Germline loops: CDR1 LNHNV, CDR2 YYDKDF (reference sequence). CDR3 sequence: CATSPDRDQPQHF. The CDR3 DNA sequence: TGTGCCACCAGTCCCGACAGGGATCAGCCCCAGCATTTT. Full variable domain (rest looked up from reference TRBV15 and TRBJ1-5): DAMVIQNPRYQVTQFGKPVTLSCSQTLNHNVMYWYQQKSSQAPKLLFHYYDKDFNNEADTPDNFQSRRPNTSFCFLDIRSPGLGDTAMYLCATSPDRDQPQHFGDGTRLSIL.

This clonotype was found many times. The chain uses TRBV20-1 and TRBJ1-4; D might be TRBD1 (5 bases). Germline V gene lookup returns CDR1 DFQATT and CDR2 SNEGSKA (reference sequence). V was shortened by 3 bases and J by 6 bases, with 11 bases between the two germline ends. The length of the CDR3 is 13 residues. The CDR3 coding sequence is TGCAGTGCTAGCGCAGGGAGGGATGAAAAACTGTTTTTT. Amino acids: CSASAGRDEKLFF.

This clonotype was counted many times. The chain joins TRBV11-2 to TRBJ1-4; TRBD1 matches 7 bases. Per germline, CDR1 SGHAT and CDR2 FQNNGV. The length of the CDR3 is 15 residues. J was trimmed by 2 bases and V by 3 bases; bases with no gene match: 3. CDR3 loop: CASSFPQGTNEKLFF. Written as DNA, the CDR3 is TGTGCCAGCAGCTTCCCACAGGGGACTAATGAAAAACTGTTTTTT.

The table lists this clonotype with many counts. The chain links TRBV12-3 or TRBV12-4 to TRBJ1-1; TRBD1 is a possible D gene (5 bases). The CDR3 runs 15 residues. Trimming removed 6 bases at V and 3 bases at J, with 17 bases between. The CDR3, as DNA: TGTGCCAGCAGCCCCGGGGCCGGGAGCGACACTGAAGCTTTCTTT. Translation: CASSPGAGSDTEAFF.

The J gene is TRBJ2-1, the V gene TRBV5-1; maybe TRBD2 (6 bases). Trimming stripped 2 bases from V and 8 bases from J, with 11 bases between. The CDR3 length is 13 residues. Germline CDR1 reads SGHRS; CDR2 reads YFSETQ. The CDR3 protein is CASSFGSGDEQFF. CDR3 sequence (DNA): TGCGCCAGCAGCTTCGGTAGCGGCGATGAGCAGTTCTTC.

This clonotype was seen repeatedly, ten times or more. CDR3 DNA: TGCAGTGCTAGCGGGAGGAGCTCCTACGAGCAGTACTTC. Residues: CSASGRSSYEQYF. This chain links TRBV20-1 with TRBJ2-7; 7 bases map to TRBD2. There are 13 residues in the CDR3. Germline V CDR1 and CDR2: DFQATT, SNEGSKA (reference sequence). Trimming cost V 3 bases and J 0 bases; bases outside gene matches: 2.

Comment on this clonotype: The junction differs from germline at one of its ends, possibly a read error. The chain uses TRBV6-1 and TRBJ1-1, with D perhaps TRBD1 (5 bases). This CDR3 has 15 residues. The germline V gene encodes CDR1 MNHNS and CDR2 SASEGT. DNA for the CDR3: TGTGTCAGCAGTACGGGGAGGGGTAGAGACACTGAAGCTTTCTTT. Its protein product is CVSSTGRGRDTEAFF.

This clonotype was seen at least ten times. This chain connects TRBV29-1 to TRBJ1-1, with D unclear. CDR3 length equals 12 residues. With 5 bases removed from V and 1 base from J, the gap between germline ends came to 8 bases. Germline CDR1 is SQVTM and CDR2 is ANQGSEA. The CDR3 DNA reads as TGCAGCGTTCCCCCCGGGAACACTGAAGCTTTCTTT. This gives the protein CSVPPGNTEAFF.

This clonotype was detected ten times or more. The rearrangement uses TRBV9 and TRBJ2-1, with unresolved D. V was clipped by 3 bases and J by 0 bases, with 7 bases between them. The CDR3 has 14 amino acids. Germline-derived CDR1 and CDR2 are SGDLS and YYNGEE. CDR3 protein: CASSDQGSYNEQFF. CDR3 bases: TGTGCCAGCAGCGACCAAGGCTCCTACAATGAGCAGTTCTTC.